A single sample gave rise to the 31 T cell receptor beta chains below, sequenced in a study of T cells in Graves' hyperthyroidism and ophthalmopathy. Amplification of TCR beta CDR3 regions was performed using RNA transcripts as template. The study used the HTBI primer set for a first-round RT-PCR of the TCR CDR3. One entry per CDR3 protein results from TCRdb running MiXCR on the multiplex PCR reads. The table has approximately 400,000 distinct CDR3 sequences, about 14% seen once. Material: blood. These receptors were collected from a man in his fifties with Graves' ophthalmopathy.

This clonotype was seen many times. The gene calls are TRBV6-1 and TRBJ1-2, with D possibly TRBD1 on 6 matching bases. CDR1 MNHNS and CDR2 SASEGT come from the germline V gene. The CDR3 has 12 residues. V lost 8 bases and J 7 bases, leaving 14 bases between the germline ends. The CDR3 is CASVLGAGGYTF. The CDR3 DNA is TGTGCCAGCGTCTTGGGGGCAGGTGGCTACACCTTC.

In regard to this clonotype: Germline and junction disagree at one end, which may indicate a read error. The chain carries TRBV7-9 and TRBJ2-1; a possible D gene is TRBD2 (6 bases). This CDR3 has 13 amino acids. Germline loops: CDR1 SEHNR, CDR2 FQNEAQ (reference sequence). The CDR3 sequence is CGSSWTGSNEQFF. In DNA form, the CDR3 reads TGTGGCAGCAGCTGGACCGGGAGCAATGAGCAGTTCTTC. The variable domain in full, with the rest retrieved from reference TRBV7-9 and TRBJ2-1, is DTGVSQNPRHKITKRGQNVTFRCDPISEHNRLYWYRQTLGQGPEFLTYFQNEAQLEKSRLLSDRFSAERPKGSFSTLEIQRTEQGDSAMYLCGSSWTGSNEQFFGPGTRLTVL.

This clonotype showed up many times. The rearrangement links TRBV2 to TRBJ1-2; TRBD1 agrees at 7 bases. The V gene's germline CDR1 is SNHLY and CDR2 FYNNEI. This CDR3 region has 13 residues. The V gene end was trimmed by 6 bases and the J gene end by 7 bases; junction bases not matched to a gene: 8. The CDR3 protein is CASRGQTEGGYTF. The DNA for the CDR3 is TGTGCCAGCAGGGGACAGACGGAGGGTGGCTACACCTTC.

A few counts support this clonotype. This chain links TRBV20-1 with TRBJ1-5, with no clear D. The CDR3 is 13 amino acids. From germline, CDR1 is DFQATT and CDR2 SNEGSKA (reference sequence). Trimming pared 3 bases from V and 5 bases from J, leaving 11 bases between. CDR3 residues: CSASGRADQPQHF. The CDR3 DNA reads TGCAGTGCTAGTGGTAGGGCGGATCAGCCCCAGCATTTT.

This clonotype was detected ten times or more. The chain combines TRBV7-8 with TRBJ2-5, with a possible D match to TRBD1 (5 bases). Germline CDR1 reads SGHVS; CDR2 reads FQNEAQ. Trimming pared 5 bases from V and 1 base from J, leaving 26 bases between. CDR3 length equals 19 residues. The CDR3 nucleotides are TGTGCCAGCAGCCCCGAACAGGTGAATTCCTTCCTTTCCCAAGAGACCCAGTACTTC. Amino acids: CASSPEQVNSFLSQETQYF.

This clonotype appeared a few times. This chain connects TRBV29-1 to TRBJ2-5; TRBD1 is a possible D gene (6 bases). This CDR3 spans 13 amino acids. Trimming shortened V by 0 bases and J by 5 bases, and 10 bases separated the two germline ends. CDR1 is SQVTM and CDR2 is ANQGSEA in the germline V gene. CDR3 sequence reads: CSVEDQGSETQYF. CDR3 DNA sequence: TGCAGCGTTGAAGATCAGGGGTCGGAGACCCAGTACTTC. The variable domain in full, completed from reference TRBV29-1 and TRBJ2-5, reads SAVISQKPSRDICQRGTSLTIQCQVDSQVTMMFWYRQQPGQSLTLIATANQGSEATYESGFVIDKFPISRPNLTFSTLTVSNMSPEDSSIYLCSVEDQGSETQYFGPGTRLLVL.

This clonotype came up many times. V is TRBV28 and J is TRBJ2-5, with 9 bases that match TRBD1. This CDR3 has 15 amino acids. Trimming took 0 bases from V and 4 from J; bases not matched to a gene: 3. The germline CDR1 and CDR2 sequences are MDHEN and SYDVKM. CDR3 residues: CASSLWTGGAETQYF. Written as DNA, the CDR3 is TGTGCCAGCAGTTTATGGACAGGGGGGGCAGAGACCCAGTACTTC.

This sequence joins TRBV3-1 and TRBJ2-1; 15 bases are a match to TRBD2. The V gene's germline CDR1 is LGHDT and CDR2 YNNKEL (reference sequence). The junction had 2 bases not matched to a gene; V was cut back by 4 bases and J by 4 bases. This CDR3 contains 16 residues. The CDR3 region has the DNA TGTGCCAGCAGCCGGACTAGCGGGAGGGGGTACAATGAGCAGTTCTTC. It encodes CASSRTSGRGYNEQFF.

This clonotype was observed at least ten times. In DNA, the CDR3 is TGTGCCAGCAGTTCCCAGAGCTATGGCTACACCTTC. Its translation is CASSSQSYGYTF. V usage is TRBV28 and J usage is TRBJ1-2; D gene uncertain. This CDR3 is built from 12 residues. V was shortened by 4 bases and J by 4 bases, with 7 bases between the two germline ends. Germline V CDR1 and CDR2: MDHEN, SYDVKM.

Concerning this clonotype itself: A much larger clone lies a single base off, so this may be a read error. The chain employs TRBV30 and TRBJ2-1; no firm D call. This CDR3 comprises 14 residues. Trimming cost V 3 bases and J 5 bases, with 14 bases left between them. Germline V CDR1 and CDR2: GTSNPN, SVGIG (reference sequence). CDR3 in amino acids: CAWSTRIRDNEQFF. For the CDR3, the DNA is TGTGCCTGGAGCACGAGAATTCGCGACAATGAGCAGTTCTTC.

Many counts were recorded for this clonotype. This rearrangement joins TRBV12-3 or TRBV12-4 to TRBJ2-7; D possibly uses TRBD1 or TRBD2 (6 bases each). CDR3 length equals 13 residues. Trimming took 3 bases from V and 6 from J, leaving 12 bases between them. The DNA of the CDR3 is TGTGCCAGCAGTTTCGGCGGAGGGGGCGAGCAGTACTTC. This sequence encodes CASSFGGGGEQYF.

This clonotype was picked up many times. The chain couples TRBV20-1 to TRBJ2-1; D is ambiguous. The CDR3 runs to 11 residues. CDR1 DFQATT and CDR2 SNEGSKA come from the germline V gene (reference sequence). The germline V and J ends were trimmed by 5 bases and 1 base, with 3 bases remaining between them. The CDR3 nucleotides are TGCAGTGCTCTGTCCTACAATGAGCAGTTCTTC. It codes for CSALSYNEQFF.

This clonotype has at least ten counts. This chain uses TRBV6-2 or TRBV6-3 with TRBJ2-1; 12 nucleotides line up with TRBD2. Germline CDR1 is MNHEY and CDR2 is SVGEGT. This CDR3 has 19 residues. V shed 2 bases and J 0 bases; nucleotides not matched to a gene: 8. The CDR3 DNA sequence: TGTGCCAGCAGTTACGGGACTAGCGGGCAGAAGAGCTCCTACAATGAGCAGTTCTTC. This codes for CASSYGTSGQKSSYNEQFF.

This clonotype was counted ten times or more. V usage is TRBV12-3 or TRBV12-4 and J usage is TRBJ2-1; D gene unclear. This CDR3 has 12 residues. Trimming stripped 7 bases from V and 4 bases from J, with 8 bases between. CDR3 protein: CASTEGYNEQFF. The CDR3 region has the DNA TGTGCCAGCACCGAAGGATACAATGAGCAGTTCTTC.

This clonotype was seen a handful of times. The chain carries TRBV10-3 and TRBJ2-1, with 12 bases fitting TRBD2. Germline V CDR1 and CDR2: ENHRY, SYGVKD. The CDR3 is 14 residues long. The junction had 6 bases not matched to a gene; V was cut back by 10 bases and J by 5 bases. CDR3: CATSLAGGNNEQFF. Here the CDR3 DNA reads TGTGCCACCTCACTAGCGGGAGGTAACAATGAGCAGTTCTTC.

Details on this clonotype: One junction end does not reproduce the germline sequence, and a read error may be involved. This chain uses TRBV19 with TRBJ2-2, with 10 bases matching TRBD1. CDR1 is LNHDA and CDR2 is SQIVND in the germline V gene (reference sequence). This CDR3 is built from 16 residues. The CDR3 loop is CASSITGTGVTGELFF. CDR3 coding DNA: TGTGCTAGTAGTATAACCGGGACAGGGGTGACCGGGGAGCTGTTTTTT.

The table lists this clonotype with a few counts. This chain links TRBV5-1 with TRBJ1-6; a possible D gene is TRBD1 (6 bases). Germline V gives CDR1 SGHRS, CDR2 YFSETQ. The V gene lost 4 bases and the J gene lost 7 bases, with 18 bases spanning the gap. The CDR3 covers 16 residues. CDR3 bases: TGCGCCAGCAGCCCGGACCCGGGGGCGAACAATTCACCCCTCCACTTT. Protein product: CASSPDPGANNSPLHF.

Only one count was recorded for this clonotype. One base away lies a much larger clone, so this may be a sequencing read error. The rearrangement uses TRBV2 and TRBJ2-7; no clear D gene. Germline CDR1 reads SNHLY; CDR2 reads FYNNEI. Trimming removed 1 base from V and 5 bases from J, with 6 bases in between. The CDR3 is made up of 12 amino acids. CDR3 coding DNA: TGTGCCAGCAGTGAAGGGCTCGACGAGCAGTACTTC. Its protein product is CASSEGLDEQYF.

This clonotype was seen at least ten times. The CDR3, as DNA: TGTGCCATCAGTGTAGGGACAGGGCCTATCTACGAGCAGTACTTC. It codes for CAISVGTGPIYEQYF. V is TRBV10-3 and J is TRBJ2-7; TRBD1 matches at 9 bases. The CDR3 sequence is 15 residues long. The junction had 7 bases not matched to a gene; V was cut back by 4 bases and J by 3 bases. Germline assignment: CDR1 ENHRY and CDR2 SYGVKD.

In its sample, this clonotype was seen a few times. The DNA of the CDR3 is TGTGCCATCAGTACTTTAGCGGGAGGTATTTCAGATACGCAGTATTTT. Protein product: CAISTLAGGISDTQYF. The rearrangement joins TRBV10-3 to TRBJ2-3; TRBD2 aligns across 10 bases. Germline CDR1 and CDR2: ENHRY and SYGVKD. This CDR3 region has 16 residues. The J segment lost 4 bases and the V segment lost 5 bases, leaving 9 bases of the junction unmatched.

This clonotype turned up a few times. This chain uses TRBV6-1 with TRBJ1-2, with TRBD1 as a possible D gene (5 bases). Per the germline V gene, CDR1 is MNHNS and CDR2 is SASEGT. The V gene lost 6 bases and the J gene lost 5 bases, with 13 bases spanning the gap. This CDR3 has 13 residues. DNA for the CDR3: TGTGCCAGCAGGGCGGGGACGGGGTATGGCTACACCTTC. As protein: CASRAGTGYGYTF.

This clonotype was recorded only once. The V gene is TRBV7-9, the J gene TRBJ2-2; D ambiguous. This CDR3 is built from 17 residues. Germline CDR1 and CDR2: SEHNR and FQNEAQ (reference sequence). Trimming shortened V by 5 bases and J by 0 bases, and 16 bases separated the two germline ends. The CDR3 region is CASSPALGRANTGELFF. For the CDR3, the DNA is TGTGCCAGCAGCCCCGCCCTAGGTCGTGCGAACACCGGGGAGCTGTTTTTT. The variable domain in full, completed from reference TRBV7-9 and TRBJ2-2, reads DTGVSQNPRHKITKRGQNVTFRCDPISEHNRLYWYRQTLGQGPEFLTYFQNEAQLEKSRLLSDRFSAERPKGSFSTLEIQRTEQGDSAMYLCASSPALGRANTGELFFGEGSRLTVL.

This clonotype appeared many times. The rearrangement uses TRBV7-2 and TRBJ2-1; 9 nucleotides align to TRBD1. The CDR3 is made up of 15 amino acids. The V and J ends lost 5 bases and 5 bases, in that order; junction bases with no gene match: 7. Germline V CDR1 and CDR2: SGHTA, FQGNSA. CDR3 nucleotides: TGTGCCAGCAGCCCAGACAGGGGGATACACAATGAGCAGTTCTTC. Its translation is CASSPDRGIHNEQFF. Together with reference TRBV7-2 and TRBJ2-1, the CDR3 gives the full variable domain: GAGVSQSPSNKVTEKGKDVELRCDPISGHTALYWYRQSLGQGLEFLIYFQGNSAPDKSGLPSDRFSAERTGGSVSTLTIQRTQQEDSAVYLCASSPDRGIHNEQFFGPGTRLTVL.

This clonotype was observed a handful of times. The chain carries TRBV2 and TRBJ1-2, with 7 bases identical to TRBD1. The CDR3 sequence is 16 residues long. Trimming removed 4 bases from V and 5 bases from J; junction bases left unmatched: 13. Germline assignment: CDR1 SNHLY and CDR2 FYNNEI. The CDR3 region is CASSGVIGTEEYGYTF. The DNA for the CDR3 is TGTGCCAGCAGTGGGGTGATTGGGACAGAGGAATATGGCTACACCTTC.

This clonotype was detected ten times or more. V gene TRBV7-9 combines with J gene TRBJ2-3; 7 positions agree with TRBD2. Germline CDR1 reads SEHNR; CDR2 reads FQNEAQ (reference sequence). The CDR3 has 13 amino acids. The trim removed 4 bases at V and 6 bases at J, leaving 4 bases unmatched. The CDR3 region is CASSSGLVDTQYF. CDR3 DNA: TGTGCCAGCAGCTCCGGACTAGTTGATACGCAGTATTTT.

This clonotype was detected once. The CDR3: CASRPGVLNQPQHF. CDR3 coding DNA: TGTGCCAGCAGACCGGGGGTACTCAATCAGCCCCAGCATTTT. The V gene is TRBV12-3 or TRBV12-4, the J gene TRBJ1-5, with D possibly TRBD1 on 5 matching bases. This CDR3 is built from 14 residues. Trimming took 6 bases from V and 3 from J, leaving 12 bases between them.

CDR3 residues: CSARFRGANYGYTF. Here the CDR3 DNA reads TGCAGTGCTAGATTCCGGGGAGCTAACTATGGCTACACCTTC. V and J are TRBV20-1 and TRBJ1-2; D gene unclear. V shed 2 bases and J shed 0 bases, with 10 bases lying between them. This CDR3 spans 14 amino acids. CDR1 is DFQATT, CDR2 SNEGSKA, per germline (reference sequence).

At least ten counts were recorded for this clonotype. V usage is TRBV7-2 and J usage is TRBJ2-3; 9 nucleotides match TRBD2. This CDR3 is built from 14 residues. J lost 11 bases, V lost 5 bases, and 11 bases had no gene match. CDR1 and CDR2 from the germline V gene are SGHTA and FQGNSA. CDR3 nucleotides: TGTGCCAGCAGCAGACCGACTAGCGGAACTTGGCAGTATTTT. It is translated as CASSRPTSGTWQYF.

Ten or more counts support this clonotype. V is TRBV19 and J is TRBJ1-1; TRBD1 aligns across 7 bases. Trimming cost V 3 bases and J 4 bases; bases outside gene matches: 11. CDR3 length: 16 amino acids. From germline, CDR1 is LNHDA and CDR2 SQIVND (reference sequence). CDR3 sequence (DNA): TGTGCCAGTAGTATTACCGAGGGGGCGTCAGGCACTGAAGCTTTCTTT. This codes for CASSITEGASGTEAFF.

With regard to this clonotype: A much more abundant neighbour one base away suggests this may be a read error. V and J are TRBV3-1 and TRBJ2-2, with a weak D call TRBD2 (6 bases). The V gene's germline CDR1 is LGHDT and CDR2 YNNKEL (reference sequence). The CDR3 has 12 residues. Trimming took off 5 bases at V and 7 bases at J, with 8 bases between the two ends. The CDR3 region has the DNA TGTGCCAGCAGCTTAGCGGACGGGGAGCTGTTTTTT. As protein: CASSLADGELFF.

The chain is built from TRBV12-3 or TRBV12-4 and TRBJ2-7; possible D gene TRBD1, 6 bases. V lost 1 base and J lost 4, with 11 bases in between. The CDR3 is 14 residues long. The CDR3, as DNA: TGTGCCAGCAGTTTAGAGGGACATTTTTACGAGCAGTACTTC. Its protein is CASSLEGHFYEQYF.